The 6 T cell receptor beta chains below all came from one sample that was sequenced in a study of blood T cell repertoires in COVID-19. Sequenced by immunoSEQ multiplex PCR; TCRdb stores in-frame clones only, minus some. The sample holds about 210,000 clones, roughly 84% seen once. Sequences were obtained from peripheral blood. The receptor source for this set is a man between 40 and 49 years old who had recovered from COVID-19.

The chain links TRBV6-5 to TRBJ2-7; the match to TRBD1 covers 11 bases. The germline V gene encodes CDR1 MNHEY and CDR2 SVGAGI. This CDR3 has 15 amino acids. J lost 5 bases, V lost 6 bases, and 9 bases had no gene match. The CDR3 DNA sequence: TGTGCCAGCAGCCCAGGACAGGGGGCCTTCGACGAGCAGTACTTC. Translated: CASSPGQGAFDEQYF.

This chain uses TRBV2 with TRBJ1-6; 8 bases align to TRBD1. V lost 6 bases and J lost 11; bases outside the gene matches: 6. This CDR3 contains 13 residues. Germline V gene data show CDR1 as SNHLY and CDR2 as FYNNEI. The CDR3 DNA reads TGTGCCAGCAGCGGCGGACAGGGCACACCCCTCCACTTT. It translates to CASSGGQGTPLHF.

CDR3 in amino acids: CASSGTSGSGDTQYF. CDR3 nucleotide sequence: TGCGCCAGCAGTGGCACTAGCGGGTCCGGGGATACGCAGTATTTT. The V and J genes are TRBV10-2 and TRBJ2-3; the match to TRBD2 covers 9 bases. The length of the CDR3 is 15 residues. Losses at the gene ends were 4 bases for V and 6 bases for J; bases not matched to a gene: 8. Germline CDR1 is WSHSY and CDR2 is SAAADI.

J is TRBJ1-2 and V is TRBV28; 8 bases align to TRBD1. V lost 6 bases to trimming and J lost 8 bases; unmatched junction nucleotides: 14. The length of the CDR3 is 15 residues. The germline V gene has CDR1 MDHEN and CDR2 SYDVKM. As DNA, the CDR3 is TGTGCCAGCAGCATCAACCTTGGACAGGGAGGAGGCTACACCTTC. Its protein product is CASSINLGQGGGYTF.

The chain couples TRBV5-4 to TRBJ2-7; D uncertain. V lost 0 bases and J lost 2, with 6 bases in between. CDR1 and CDR2 (germline): SGHNT, YYREEE (reference sequence). This CDR3 is built from 13 residues. The CDR3 DNA reads as TGTGCCAGCAGCTTGGATTCAACCTACGAGCAGTACTTC. Protein sequence: CASSLDSTYEQYF.

The chain links TRBV30 to TRBJ2-1; 10 bases line up with TRBD2. Germline V gene lookup returns CDR1 GTSNPN and CDR2 SVGIG (reference sequence). The length of the CDR3 is 15 residues. Germline trimming cut 3 bases from V and 10 bases from J; bases unmatched to any gene: 12. The CDR3 sequence is CAWREAGGPSLEQFF. Written as DNA, the CDR3 is TGTGCCTGGAGAGAAGCGGGAGGGCCTTCCTTGGAGCAGTTCTTC.